The TCR beta chain described here comes from a study of identifying expanded T cells in peripheral blood. Libraries were prepared by immunoSEQ multiplex PCR; TCRdb keeps only in-frame clonotypes and omits some of them. Among around 80,000 clones listed, roughly 90% were seen once. The CDR3 spans 11 residues. Per germline, CDR1 MNHNS and CDR2 SASEGT. The genes are TRBV6-1 and TRBJ1-5; 8 bases map to TRBD1. The sequence was collected from a person aged 18-70 years in good health. Sequenced input: blood. CDR3 loop: CPTGGNQPQHF. Written as DNA, the CDR3 is TGTCCGACAGGGGGCAATCAGCCCCAGCATTTT.